A selection of T cell receptor beta chains follows, all from one sample in a study of response to subunit inactivated influenza vaccine. In TCRdb, the RT-PCR reads were re-called with MiXCR into one record per CDR3 protein. The top ten clones hold 11% of a sample with approximately 500,000 distinct CDR3 sequences, 12% to 15% of them seen once. This specimen consisted of PBMCs from blood, obtained approximately 12 days after vaccination. The receptors were gathered from a middle-aged man who received an inactivated influenza vaccine. Each CDR3 is given without its conserved first and last residue. Fields, in order: J gene, V gene, CDR3 protein.

>TRBJ2-3|TRBV6-1
ASALALRADTQY
>TRBJ1-5|TRBV28
ASSFDWSGYQPQH
>TRBJ1-3|TRBV12-3/TRBV12-4
ASNQFTGGTIY
>TRBJ2-3|TRBV20-1
SARDESGRTDTQY
>TRBJ2-3|TRBV7-3
ASSLNPSGRTTDTQY
>TRBJ2-7|TRBV24-1
ATSDLKGYEQY
>TRBJ2-7|TRBV5-1
ASSSGPGQGAEQY
>TRBJ1-2|TRBV15
ATSRDLEGTTDGYT
>TRBJ1-1|TRBV5-1
ASRTGTGIEVNTEAF
>TRBJ2-5|TRBV7-9
ASSPGGLRGETQY
>TRBJ1-4|TRBV6-1
ASRPFGGYEKLF